This T cell receptor (beta chain) was captured by sequencing in a study of molecular identifiers for immune sequencing clone quantification. Study summary: For replicates, RNA isolated from about 19,000 or 110,000 naive CD8 cells was divided into five portions, of which four were sequenced. The study's findings and limits: Spiked Jurkat TCR RNA equal to one cell could reportedly be picked out among one million naive cells.

Sorted naive CD8 T cells were those defined as CD8+CD4-CCR7+CD45RA+. Germline values: CDR1 SGHRS, CDR2 YFSETQ. The CDR3 has 17 amino acids. With 0 bases removed from V and 2 bases from J, the gap between germline ends came to 17 bases. There are many counts of this clonotype. Its antigen is undetermined. Methods described previously, with TCR primers listed, were used for bulk TCR libraries. MiXCR, applied by TCRdb to the PCR reads, yields one record per CDR3 protein. The repertoire includes about 640,000 distinct CDR3 sequences, about 20% of them detected once, and roughly 0.9% sits in the top ten. The sequencing input was naive CD8+ T cells from blood, with Jurkat cell RNA spiked in. Stated subset: FACS-sorted CD8+CD4-CCR7+CD45RA+ naive T cells. V and J are TRBV5-1 and TRBJ2-5; D is perhaps TRBD2 (6 bases). This TCR was recovered from a human donor in good health. Some libraries in this study had Jurkat cell RNA spiked in. CDR3 in amino acids: CASSLDSRGERQETQYF. CDR3 nucleotide sequence: TGCGCCAGCAGCTTGGATAGTCGCGGGGAGAGACAAGAGACCCAGTACTTC.